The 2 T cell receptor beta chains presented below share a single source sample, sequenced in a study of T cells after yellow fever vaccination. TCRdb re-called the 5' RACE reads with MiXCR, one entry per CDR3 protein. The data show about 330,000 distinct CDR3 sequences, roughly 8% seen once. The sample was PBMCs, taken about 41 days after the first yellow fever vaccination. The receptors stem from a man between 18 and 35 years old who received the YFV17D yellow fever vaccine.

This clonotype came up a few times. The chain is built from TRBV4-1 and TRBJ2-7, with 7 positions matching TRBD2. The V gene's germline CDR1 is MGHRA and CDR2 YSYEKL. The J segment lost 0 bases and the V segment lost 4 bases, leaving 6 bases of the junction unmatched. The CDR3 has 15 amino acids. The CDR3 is CASSPGGPSSYEQYF. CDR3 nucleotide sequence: TGCGCCAGCAGCCCGGGGGGTCCAAGCTCCTACGAGCAGTACTTC.

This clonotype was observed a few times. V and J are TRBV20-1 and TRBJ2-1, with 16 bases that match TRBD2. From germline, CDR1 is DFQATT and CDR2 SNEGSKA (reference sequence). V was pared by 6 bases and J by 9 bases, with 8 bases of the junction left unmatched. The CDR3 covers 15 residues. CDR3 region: CSAAPGLAGGAEQFF. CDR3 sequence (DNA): TGCAGTGCCGCGCCGGGACTAGCGGGGGGGGCTGAGCAGTTCTTC.